This paragraph reports one TCR beta chain. Antigen specificity is unknown. This record belongs to a study of T-cell reconstitution after alpha-beta-depleted transplantation in children. Trimming took 1 base from V and 0 from J, leaving 19 bases between them. CDR1 and CDR2 from the germline V gene are LGHDT and YNNKEL (reference sequence). This CDR3 has 19 residues. Findings and limits, study-wide: After one year, T-cell counts and TCRbeta diversity mostly came from new T cells. Two months or so post-transplant, alpha-beta T cells reportedly derived from several hundred expanded graft clones.

The authors prepared the TCRbeta library with unique molecular identifiers. TCRdb fed the PCR reads into MiXCR, producing one record per CDR3 protein. The sample includes about 980,000 distinct CDR3 sequences, under 30% of them seen just once. The genes are TRBV3-1 and TRBJ2-1; D is possibly TRBD1 (8 bases). The sequence derives from a boy less than two years old who had a stem cell transplant for SCID, so the T cells may come from the graft donor. The sample here was PBMCs, mostly from graft donor cells, taken 360 days after TCRalphabeta/CD19-depleted stem cell transplant. The CDR3 here is CASSQGEGYRGSSYNEQFF. The CDR3 DNA reads TGTGCCAGCAGCCAAGGGGAGGGCTACAGGGGGAGCTCCTACAATGAGCAGTTCTTC.